Listed below are T cell receptor beta chains from one sample, sequenced in a study of T cell responses to AZD1222 COVID-19 vaccine. The data were produced by immunoSEQ multiplex PCR, yet TCRdb's version contains in-frame clones alone and is incomplete. The sample consists of about 140,000 clones, roughly 90% of them appearing once. The input for sequencing was peripheral blood, taken on day 0 of AZD1222 vaccination. These TCRs come from an adult in good health. The CDR3 runs from the conserved cysteine through the conserved F or W. The D gene is left open where the match is weak. Part of the rows lack a size; the others show once, few, many or a class for expanded clones.

d_call: TRBD2; j_call: TRBJ2-7; clone_size: once; v_call: TRBV3-1/TRBV3-2; cdr3_nt: TGTGCCAGCAGCCAATTATCTAGCGGGGAGGGCTCCTACGAGCAGTACTTC; cdr3_aa: CASSQLSSGEGSYEQYF
d_call: -; j_call: TRBJ2-2; clone_size: -; v_call: TRBV4-1; cdr3_nt: TGCGCCAGCAGCCAAGACCTTAAGGGTAGGAACACCGGGGAGCTGTTTTTT; cdr3_aa: CASSQDLKGRNTGELFF
d_call: -; j_call: TRBJ1-1; clone_size: -; v_call: TRBV3-1/TRBV3-2; cdr3_nt: TGTGCCAGCAGCCAAGAATCGGGCCTAAACACTGAAGCTTTCTTT; cdr3_aa: CASSQESGLNTEAFF
d_call: -; j_call: TRBJ2-1; clone_size: once; v_call: TRBV5-1; cdr3_nt: TGCGCCAGCAGCTTGGATTGGTCCAGCGCCGATTCCTACAATGAGCAGTTCTTC; cdr3_aa: CASSLDWSSADSYNEQFF
d_call: -; j_call: TRBJ1-6; clone_size: -; v_call: TRBV5-1; cdr3_nt: TGCGCCAGCAGCTTGGGTGGGACACATAATTCACCCCTCCACTTT; cdr3_aa: CASSLGGTHNSPLHF
d_call: -; j_call: TRBJ1-5; clone_size: -; v_call: TRBV19; cdr3_nt: TGTGCCAGTAGTCCAGGGATTCAGCCCCAGCATTTT; cdr3_aa: CASSPGIQPQHF
d_call: TRBD1; j_call: TRBJ1-2; clone_size: -; v_call: TRBV7-2; cdr3_nt: TGTGCCAGCAGCTTAGAGAGTGGGACAGGGGGCAGGGCTGGCTACACCTTC; cdr3_aa: CASSLESGTGGRAGYTF
d_call: -; j_call: TRBJ2-2; clone_size: -; v_call: TRBV27; cdr3_nt: TGTGCCAGCAGTCAGGTCGCCGGGGAGCTGTTTTTT; cdr3_aa: CASSQVAGELFF
d_call: TRBD2; j_call: TRBJ2-5; clone_size: once; v_call: TRBV23-1; cdr3_nt: TGCGCCAGCAGTCAAAAGGTGTTGGGACTAGCGGGAGAAGAAGAGACCCAGTACTTC; cdr3_aa: CASSQKVLGLAGEEETQYF
d_call: -; j_call: TRBJ2-5; clone_size: -; v_call: TRBV3-1/TRBV3-2; cdr3_nt: TGTGCCAGCAACCTGGGGGCAGGACAAGAGACCCAGTACTTC; cdr3_aa: CASNLGAGQETQYF
d_call: -; j_call: TRBJ1-5; clone_size: -; v_call: TRBV7-5; cdr3_nt: TGTGTCAGAAGCTCACAGCGATACGAATTATATAGCAATCAGCCCCAGCATTTT; cdr3_aa: CVRSSQRYELYSNQPQHF
d_call: -; j_call: TRBJ1-2; clone_size: -; v_call: TRBV7-6; cdr3_nt: TGTGCCAGCAGCTTCGTAGGGGTAATGGACTATGGCTACACCTTC; cdr3_aa: CASSFVGVMDYGYTF
d_call: -; j_call: TRBJ2-3; clone_size: -; v_call: TRBV6-6; cdr3_nt: TGTGCCAGCAGTCCGCGTGGGGCTGAGTCCCCAGATACGCAGTATTTT; cdr3_aa: CASSPRGAESPDTQYF
d_call: -; j_call: TRBJ1-2; clone_size: -; v_call: TRBV4-2; cdr3_nt: TGTGCCAGCAGCCAAGACAGTCAGTTAAGCTATGGCTACACCTTC; cdr3_aa: CASSQDSQLSYGYTF
d_call: TRBD1; j_call: TRBJ1-3; clone_size: once; v_call: TRBV5-5; cdr3_nt: TGTGCCAGCAGCTTCAGGGGGTTCTCAGGAAACACCATATATTTT; cdr3_aa: CASSFRGFSGNTIYF
d_call: -; j_call: TRBJ2-3; clone_size: once; v_call: TRBV3-1/TRBV3-2; cdr3_nt: TGTGCCAGCAGCCGCATGCTCCTACACACAGATACGCAGTATTTT; cdr3_aa: CASSRMLLHTDTQYF
d_call: -; j_call: TRBJ1-6; clone_size: once; v_call: TRBV27; cdr3_nt: TGTGCCAGCAGTCCGGGACTGTATAATTCACCCCTCCACTTT; cdr3_aa: CASSPGLYNSPLHF
d_call: -; j_call: TRBJ1-5; clone_size: -; v_call: TRBV19; cdr3_nt: TGTGCCGGTGGACGTAATAGCAATCAGCCCCAGCATTTT; cdr3_aa: CAGGRNSNQPQHF
d_call: -; j_call: TRBJ1-5; clone_size: -; v_call: TRBV18; cdr3_nt: TGTGCCAGCTCACCACCTCTCGACGGCCCCAATCAGCCCCAGCATTTT; cdr3_aa: CASSPPLDGPNQPQHF
d_call: -; j_call: TRBJ2-1; clone_size: many; v_call: TRBV30; cdr3_nt: TGTGCCCGGACCCGCGGCGGACTCTACAATGAGCAGTTCTTC; cdr3_aa: CARTRGGLYNEQFF
d_call: TRBD2; j_call: TRBJ2-6; clone_size: -; v_call: TRBV9; cdr3_nt: TGTGCCAGCAGGAGGGCCGGGAGGGCCTCTGGGGCCAACGTCCTGACTTTC; cdr3_aa: CASRRAGRASGANVLTF
d_call: -; j_call: TRBJ1-5; clone_size: once; v_call: TRBV2; cdr3_nt: TGTGCCAGCAGTAGGGGCAGGGAGCCACCTCAGCCCCAGCATTTT; cdr3_aa: CASSRGREPPQPQHF
d_call: TRBD2; j_call: TRBJ2-3; clone_size: once; v_call: TRBV7-2; cdr3_nt: TGTGCCAGCAGCTTAGAGGGGGCGGGGGGGGCGCAGTATTTT; cdr3_aa: CASSLEGAGGAQYF
d_call: -; j_call: TRBJ1-1; clone_size: once; v_call: TRBV6-5; cdr3_nt: TGTGCCAGTAACAAACTGGAGGCGAACACTGAAGCTTTCTTT; cdr3_aa: CASNKLEANTEAFF
d_call: TRBD2; j_call: TRBJ2-2; clone_size: -; v_call: TRBV6-4; cdr3_nt: TGTGCCAGCAGTGACTCGTCGGGACTAGGGGACGGGGAGCTGTTTTTT; cdr3_aa: CASSDSSGLGDGELFF
d_call: -; j_call: TRBJ2-7; clone_size: -; v_call: TRBV29-1; cdr3_nt: TGCAGCGTCCTTTGGACAGACTACGAGCAGTACTTC; cdr3_aa: CSVLWTDYEQYF
d_call: -; j_call: TRBJ1-1; clone_size: -; v_call: TRBV7-8; cdr3_nt: TGTGCCAGCAGCTTTCGGGGGGAGGGAGTCCCAGAAGCTTTCTTT; cdr3_aa: CASSFRGEGVPEAFF
d_call: -; j_call: TRBJ2-5; clone_size: -; v_call: TRBV12-3/TRBV12-4; cdr3_nt: TGTGCCAGCAGCCAGGTCGGGGAGACCCAGTACTTC; cdr3_aa: CASSQVGETQYF
d_call: TRBD1; j_call: TRBJ1-2; clone_size: -; v_call: TRBV10-3; cdr3_nt: TGTGCCATCATGGGACAGGGGGACTATGGCTACACCTTC; cdr3_aa: CAIMGQGDYGYTF
d_call: -; j_call: TRBJ1-2; clone_size: -; v_call: TRBV5-8; cdr3_nt: TGTGCCAGCAGCCATCTAACAGGGTTCGGCTACACCTTC; cdr3_aa: CASSHLTGFGYTF
d_call: -; j_call: TRBJ1-5; clone_size: -; v_call: TRBV21-1; cdr3_nt: TGTGCCAGCAGCACCACCCCCAGGGCCAAGGGCAATCAGCCCCAGCATTTT; cdr3_aa: CASSTTPRAKGNQPQHF
d_call: -; j_call: TRBJ2-3; clone_size: -; v_call: TRBV6-5; cdr3_nt: TGTGCCAGCAAATGGGACACAGATACGCAGTATTTT; cdr3_aa: CASKWDTDTQYF
d_call: TRBD1; j_call: TRBJ1-1; clone_size: -; v_call: TRBV14; cdr3_nt: TGTGCCAGCAGCCAGTACCCTGGACAGGTTGGGGGAGCTTTCTTT; cdr3_aa: CASSQYPGQVGGAFF
d_call: TRBD1; j_call: TRBJ1-5; clone_size: -; v_call: TRBV27; cdr3_nt: TGTGCCAGCAGCCGTATATATTCGGACAGGGATAGCAATCAGCCCCAGCATTTT; cdr3_aa: CASSRIYSDRDSNQPQHF
d_call: TRBD1; j_call: TRBJ1-6; clone_size: -; v_call: TRBV7-2; cdr3_nt: TGTGCCAGCAGCTCACATATGACAGGGGGCCGTTTGAATTCACCCCTCCACTTT; cdr3_aa: CASSSHMTGGRLNSPLHF
d_call: -; j_call: TRBJ1-1; clone_size: once; v_call: TRBV5-1; cdr3_nt: TGCGCCAGCAGCTTGGAAGGGTTGATTGGGAACACTGAAGCTTTCTTT; cdr3_aa: CASSLEGLIGNTEAFF
d_call: -; j_call: TRBJ2-1; clone_size: -; v_call: TRBV3-1/TRBV3-2; cdr3_nt: TGTGCCAGCAGCCAAAGAGAGGGGACCTACAATGAGCAGTTCTTC; cdr3_aa: CASSQREGTYNEQFF
d_call: -; j_call: TRBJ1-5; clone_size: -; v_call: TRBV6-5; cdr3_nt: TGTGCTAGTAAGCGGGCAAGACATAGCAATCAGCCCCAGCATTTT; cdr3_aa: CASKRARHSNQPQHF
d_call: -; j_call: TRBJ1-1; clone_size: -; v_call: TRBV30; cdr3_nt: TGTGCCTGGACATTGGGTCCAGCGGGCACTGAAGCTTTCTTT; cdr3_aa: CAWTLGPAGTEAFF
d_call: TRBD2; j_call: TRBJ2-7; clone_size: -; v_call: TRBV19; cdr3_nt: TGTGCCAGTAGACTGACTAGCGGGAGTACCCACGAGCAGTACTTC; cdr3_aa: CASRLTSGSTHEQYF
d_call: -; j_call: TRBJ1-1; clone_size: -; v_call: TRBV10-2; cdr3_nt: TGCGCCAGTCAATTGAACACTGAAGCTTTCTTT; cdr3_aa: CASQLNTEAFF
d_call: TRBD2; j_call: TRBJ2-1; clone_size: -; v_call: TRBV13; cdr3_nt: TGTGCCAGCAGCCGGGCTAGCGGGACGGGGTACAATGAGCAGTTCTTC; cdr3_aa: CASSRASGTGYNEQFF